This TCR beta chain was captured by sequencing in a study of T-cell reconstitution after alpha-beta-depleted transplantation in children. Turning to this clonotype: Its cognate antigen is unknown.

V shed 1 base, J shed 3 bases, and the junction held 4 bases outside the gene matches. Germline lookup yields CDR1 DFQATT and CDR2 SNEGSKA (reference sequence). This CDR3 is built from 14 residues. The authors prepared the TCRbeta library with unique molecular identifiers. TCRdb fed the PCR reads into MiXCR, producing one record per CDR3 protein. Among some 460,000 distinct CDR3 sequences, 16% were seen once, and the ten largest hold 25% to 30%. Points from the study as a whole: Reportedly, roughly two months post-transplant, alpha-beta T cells arose from several hundred expanded graft clones.

The chain is built from TRBV20-1 and TRBJ2-3; 7 bases align to TRBD2. This specimen consisted of PBMCs, mostly from graft donor cells, obtained 360 days after TCRalphabeta/CD19-depleted stem cell transplant. The clonotype was recovered from a boy younger than two who had a stem cell transplant for Wiskott-Aldrich syndrome, so the T cells may come from the graft donor. CDR3 sequence reads: CSARARGRTDTQYF. CDR3 nucleotide sequence: TGCAGTGCTAGAGCCCGCGGGAGAACAGATACGCAGTATTTT.